The text below deals with one T cell receptor (beta chain). Expressed TCRB transcripts were sequenced because the isolated RNA had all been reverse transcribed beforehand. Some clones are missing from TCRdb's copy, which holds only in-frame ones; the method was immunoSEQ multiplex PCR. The sample holds 620,000 or so clones, less than 20% seen once. V lost 5 bases, J lost 3 bases, and 10 bases lay in between. The germline CDR1 and CDR2 sequences are SGHDN and FVKESK. CDR3 length equals 13 residues. This entry is derived from a study of beta chain features in type 1 diabetes. The TCR sequence derives from a man aged 18 to 29 in good health. Input material: naive CD4+ T cells from blood. The chain recombines TRBV14 with TRBJ1-2; D is unresolved. In nucleotides, the CDR3 is TGTGCCAGCAGCAAGACCGCGTACTATGGCTACACCTTC. Protein product: CASSKTAYYGYTF.